What follows are 5 T cell receptor beta chains derived from one specimen sequenced in a study of blood T cell repertoires in COVID-19. Libraries were prepared by immunoSEQ multiplex PCR; TCRdb keeps only in-frame clonotypes and omits some of them. The profile shows some 120,000 clones, more than 90% of them singletons. The sample taken for sequencing was peripheral blood. The receptors originated from a man aged 45-65 years with active COVID-19.

The chain has TRBV18 and TRBJ1-1; 7 bases fit TRBD1. Germline V gene lookup returns CDR1 KGHSH and CDR2 LQKENI. J gave up 6 bases and V 3 bases, and 1 base lay outside the gene matches. This CDR3 is 12 amino acids long. In DNA, the CDR3 is TGTGCCAGCTCACCCAGGGGGGCTGAAGCTTTCTTT. It translates to CASSPRGAEAFF.

This clone was picked up one time. CDR3 coding DNA: TGTGCCAGCACCCACGGTATGAGAAACACCATATATTTT. Encoded protein: CASTHGMRNTIYF. J is TRBJ1-3 and V is TRBV5-4; D is unclear. V was clipped by 6 bases and J by 5 bases, with 12 bases between them. CDR3 length: 13 amino acids. The germline gives CDR1 SGHNT, CDR2 YYREEE (reference sequence).

The chain joins TRBV2 to TRBJ2-2; perhaps TRBD2 as D (6 bases). Looked up from germline, CDR1 is SNHLY and CDR2 is FYNNEI. CDR3 length: 15 amino acids. Trimming removed 4 bases at V and 0 bases at J, with 9 bases between. The CDR3: CASSVGLTNTGELFF. CDR3 bases: TGTGCCAGCAGTGTGGGACTGACGAACACCGGGGAGCTGTTTTTT.

This clone was detected only once. The chain carries TRBV7-9 and TRBJ1-4; D gene unclear. The CDR3 has 14 amino acids. Germline V gives CDR1 SEHNR, CDR2 FQNEAQ (reference sequence). V lost 2 bases and J lost 0, with 4 bases in between. CDR3 DNA: TGTGCCAGCAGCTTATCTACAACTAATGAAAAACTGTTTTTT. Translated, it gives CASSLSTTNEKLFF. Based on the CDR3 plus reference TRBV7-9 and TRBJ1-4, the full variable domain is DTGVSQNPRHKITKRGQNVTFRCDPISEHNRLYWYRQTLGQGPEFLTYFQNEAQLEKSRLLSDRFSAERPKGSFSTLEIQRTEQGDSAMYLCASSLSTTNEKLFFGSGTQLSVL.

The rearrangement uses TRBV25-1 and TRBJ2-3, with 12 bases matching TRBD2. This CDR3 is 18 amino acids long. CDR1 MGHDK and CDR2 SYGVNS come from the germline V gene. V lost 4 bases, J lost 0 bases, and 8 bases stayed unmatched. CDR3 loop: CASSGLAGVIASTDTQYF. CDR3 coding DNA: TGTGCCAGCAGTGGACTAGCGGGAGTTATCGCTAGCACAGATACGCAGTATTTT.